Sequencing of this T cell receptor (beta chain) was carried out in a study of PD-1 blockade in classical Hodgkin lymphoma (dated by TCRdb to the early 2020s). About the investigation overall: To define a peripheral blood immune signature of response to PD-1 blockade in classical Hodgkin lymphoma, the study combined TCR beta sequencing with CyTOF. What the work shows at the level of the full study, not this receptor alone: Newly diagnosed patients were reported to have lower baseline TCR diversity than healthy donors, and relapsed/refractory patients were reported to have lower baseline TCR diversity still. The study covered only a single clinical trial cohort, and the causes of the repertoire differences, possibly disease activity or prior therapy, were still not defined.

The Qiagen DNeasy kit was used to extract genomic DNA both from unsorted PBMCs and from the negatively selected CD4+ and CD8+ fractions. TCR beta CDR3 regions were amplified by immunoSEQ multiplex PCR using primers annealing to V and J segments. A synthetic immune receptor repertoire was used to minimize amplification bias, and any residual bias was removed computationally once sequencing was done. The study's processing was this. Custom Python scripts were used to quantify repertoire diversity as the Shannon entropy index. The unsorted, CD4+ and CD8+ repertoires were each analyzed separately, with the exception of combined analyses, where CD4+ and CD8+ sequences were merged in silico. TCRdb took over this immuneACCESS table, retaining in-frame rearrangements with V and J assigned. Such tables are incomplete; in checked studies, under half of the missing clones stem from an unresolved V gene, and the remainder is unexplained. V and J calls and clone size come straight from that table; D and trimming were deduced from the DNA. In this sample the table shows fewer than 20,000 clones, around 92% of which occur a single time. Jointly, the top ten make up 0.45% to 0.6% of the sample.

In light of the paper, this sample's time point label describes: newly diagnosed, previously untreated cHL patient sample. Using a Miltenyi CD4+ T cell isolation kit, CD4+ T cells were purified from thawed PBMCs through magnetic negative selection. As a comparison group for the relapsed/refractory trial patients, PBMCs were sequenced from patients with newly diagnosed, previously untreated classical Hodgkin lymphoma. Peripheral blood was collected in 8 mL Vacutainer Cell Preparation Tubes, from which PBMCs were isolated by centrifugation and then cryopreserved. Purified CD4+ and CD8+ fractions were generated only in cases for which an additional PBMC sample was available. Magnetically labelled cells were removed on LS columns in a quadroMACS separator, and the flow-through was retained as the purified fraction. A remark on this clone: The target of this receptor is not known. Base qualities are not recorded, but no much larger clone differs from it by a single base.

The CDR3 has 15 amino acids, counting the end cysteine and phenylalanine. Kept here is only the CDR3 DNA, which spans 45 bases and is read in frame from base 1. V is pruned by 4 bases and J by 2 bases, leaving 3 bases of the junction without a gene match. CDR1 and CDR2 were assigned from the germline V gene as SGHDN and FVKESK. The origin of this receptor is a human donor with classical Hodgkin lymphoma. The specimen sequenced was CD4+ T cells from blood. The chain couples TRBV14 to TRBJ2-3; 10 central bases correspond to TRBD2. The CDR3 reads as follows: CASSRTSGYTDTQYF. In nucleotides, the sequence is TGTGCCAGCAGCCGGACTAGCGGATACACAGATACGCAGTATTTT.